This T cell receptor (beta chain) is drawn from a study of shared clonotypes between healthy human individuals. The wider study: Donors had three CD4 naive, three CD4 memory, two CD8 naive and one CD8 memory plate apiece. Findings and limits, study-wide: Clonotype sharing among donors was thought likely to change with sequencing depth. Memory subsets generally showed lower estimated richness than naive subsets.

Sequenced by immunoSEQ multiplex PCR; TCRdb stores in-frame clones only, minus some. This sample yields 2 million to 2.5 million clones, of which just over 90% are seen a single time; approximately 1.7% belongs to the top ten. Germline assignment: CDR1 MDHEN and CDR2 SYDVKM. V lost 5 bases and J lost 3; bases outside the gene matches: 7. The CDR3 length is 14 residues. This clone was counted once. The antigen is not known. Terminally differentiated effector memory CD45RA+ cells were excluded from the naive CD8 cells, which were CD45RO-negative and positively selected for CCR7. The sequence came from a man aged 18 to 30 in good health. Some clones in this sample may be carry-over from other donors' samples. The rearrangement uses TRBV28 and TRBJ2-7; the match to TRBD1 covers 7 bases. Sequenced input: naive CD8+ T cells from PBMCs. The CDR3 sequence is CASSLTGPYYEQYF. The CDR3 DNA follows: TGTGCCAGCAGTCTGACAGGGCCATACTACGAGCAGTACTTC. Full variable domain (remainder filled in from reference TRBV28 and TRBJ2-7): DVKVTQSSRYLVKRTGEKVFLECVQDMDHENMFWYRQDPGLGLRLIYFSYDVKMKEKGDIPEGYSVSREKKERFSLILESASTNQTSMYLCASSLTGPYYEQYFGPGTRLTVT.